This T cell receptor (beta chain) was obtained from a study of cytomegalovirus exposure and HLA in healthy donors (dated by TCRdb to 2016 to 2017). Broadly, across the study: The 500 to 700 repertoires of the first cohort and the 110 or so validation repertoires were produced on the same platform, according to a later analysis. Along with the roughly 610-subject first cohort, a separate validation cohort of 120 different subjects was used. The study combined high-throughput TCR immunosequencing, statistical association of individual TCRs with disease status, and machine learning to predict cytomegalovirus infection status. The study aimed to test whether signatures of past pathogen exposure could be identified by cataloging public T cell receptors.

To note about this clone: This receptor's antigen is unknown. It has no much larger one-base neighbor in the sample; base qualities were not kept.

Its CDR3 holds 15 amino acids, cysteine through phenylalanine. Only CDR3 DNA remains: 45 bases, in frame from the first base. Trimming removed 0 bases from V and 0 bases from J, leaving 9 bases between the germline ends. CDR1 and CDR2 are drawn from the germline V gene: SGHRS, YFSETQ. Study-wide findings and limitations: In the study, 150 to 200 TCR beta chains were listed as associated with cytomegalovirus. In vitro tests confirmed that a few of the cytomegalovirus-associated TCR beta chains recognize cytomegalovirus antigens. The classifier was reported to diagnose cytomegalovirus status with high specificity and sensitivity in both the original and validation cohorts. Of the cluster scores, 90% to 95% were above 0 in a later analysis, which found that TCRs clustered in the first cohort also tended to co-occur in the 95 to 150 validation repertoires. A later analysis lacked HLA typing for the validation cohort, so it scored co-occurrence in that cohort across all 110 or so repertoires. According to the authors, the approach could potentially be generalized to other disease states and immunological phenotypes. Most TCR sequences were seen in very few donors, while some public TCRs were found in many individuals.

The donors were included in the validation cohort of around 120 subjects, a group kept apart from the roughly 610-subject first cohort. The library was produced with the immunoSEQ multiplex PCR assay. The published analysis was carried out like this. A statistical classification framework was developed to diagnose cytomegalovirus status using the catalog of TCR beta chain sequences. TCRdb stores this immuneACCESS table with in-frame sequences only. Part of the clones is absent; in the studies checked, under half of the shortfall reflects unresolved V genes, and no reason is known for the rest. That table furnishes V, J and clone size, whereas the DNA furnished D and trimming. A total of 150,000 to 200,000 clones appear in this sample, around 86% of them only once. The leading ten clones occupy more than 1.1% of the sample.

The rearranged segments are TRBV5-1 and TRBJ1-1, with no confident D gene call. The origin of this receptor is a woman younger than 35 in good health and CMV-seronegative. Sequences were obtained from PBMCs. The DNA sequence follows: TGCGCCAGCAGCTTGGGAGGCAGAATGAACACTGAAGCTTTCTTT. This yields the protein CASSLGGRMNTEAFF.